Listed here is a single TCR beta chain. The specificity of this receptor is unknown. Qualities for individual bases were not recorded, and no much larger clone is one base off. The 40 or so donors, aged about 6 to 95 years, were systemically healthy Caucasian individuals from Russia. Each donor gave 8 to 10 milliliters of peripheral blood, drawn into EDTA-treated Vacutainer tubes. Ficoll-Paque density-gradient centrifugation was used to isolate PBMCs, with at least 7 million per sample. Trizol reagent was used to extract total RNA from the PBMCs, yielding at least 6 micrograms per sample. For every donor, an aliquot of PBMCs went through flow cytometry to measure the percentages of naive CD45RAhigh/CD27high T cells. This sample was taken from a study of blood T cells in healthy people across ages (dated by TCRdb to the mid-2010s). Regarding the study in general: Template switching captured roughly one uniquely barcoded TCR beta cDNA molecule per two T cells in model experiments. The study measured age-related changes in TCR beta repertoire diversity using deep sequencing normalized with unique cDNA molecular identifiers. The donors were divided into four age groups: young (average around 16 years), middle-aged (about 40), aged (approximately 59) and long-lived (around 80). Using the same blood draw, the study looked at two additional independent replicas of 1 million unique cDNA reads for two donors, one aged 18 to 30 and the other aged 80 or older.

The library was generated by 5' RACE. The instrument given in TCRdb is Illumina HiSeq 2500. A second roughly 7 to 11 cycle PCR used a sample-barcoded 5' primer and a J-beta primer mix. A unique molecular identifier was introduced onto each TCR beta cDNA molecule by a template-switch 5' adaptor carrying 12 random nucleotides. At least 3 million CDR3-containing paired-end reads were obtained from each sample. First-strand cDNA was synthesized from all RNA with the Mint cDNA synthesis kit, primed by a TRBC-specific oligonucleotide. All cDNA was treated with uracil-DNA glycosylase and then went through a first 18-cycle PCR with the universal primers M1SS and BC2_uni_R. On the authors' methods: For normalization, 1 million high-quality reads, each with a distinct molecular identifier, were randomly selected from each sample. Instead of being binned into consensus sequences, reads that shared molecular identifiers were thrown out. MiTCR, with a Q25 quality threshold and the strictest error-elimination algorithm, was used for CDR3 identification, clonotype clustering and error correction. A nonparametric unseen species model with Euler transformation was used to estimate lower-bound total TCR beta diversity. Using fastp trimming at Q25 and MiXCR clonotype assembly, TCRdb reanalyzed the public sequencing data and kept in-frame beta chains. Rows merge per CDR3 protein into single entries with the most common DNA and genes. V and J calls and clone size were set by TCRdb, not the authors. The sample table lists roughly 1,000,000 distinct CDR3 sequences, around 27% of them with a count of one. The top ten clones comprise 0.75% of the sample.

Taken from cysteine to phenylalanine, the CDR3 has 15 residues. Solely the CDR3 DNA is kept, with 45 bases framed from the first base. Cut back by 7 bases and 0 bases, the V and J ends lie 13 bases apart. CDR1 and CDR2, per the germline V gene, are MNHEY and SVGAGI. Findings and caveats that apply to the study as a whole: Because profiling used bulk unsorted PBMCs, naive and antigen-experienced compartments could not be compared conclusively. Compared with the aged group, the long-lived group had more naive CD4+ T cells, fewer expanded clones and increased TCR diversity, a pattern suggesting age selection. Estimates of total diversity from one million sequenced T cells were regarded as lower bounds and underestimates. Because donor CMV infection status was unknown, age-related changes in expanded clonotypes were potentially confounded. As age increased, observed TCR beta diversity per million T cells dropped in a roughly linear way, and a significant reduction was already evident by age 40. There was a strong correlation between observed TCR beta diversity and the percentage of naive T cells measured by flow cytometry.

These data were also filed under a second study, of T cells of mothers and their children. The second paper states: The donors were nine systemically healthy Caucasian individuals, made up of three mothers and their six children. cDNA synthesis used all of the extracted RNA, with roughly 1.6 ug of RNA in each 15 ul reaction. In the second PCR, the M1S primer added sample barcodes and 2-4 random nucleotides. More than 8 million TCR beta CDR3 reads were obtained from each mother, and millions of reads were obtained from each child. In both related and unrelated pairs, thymic selection shapes the output of TCR recombination in a similar way, with inherited differences having only a minor effect. Related mother-child pairs always showed normalized repertoire overlap that was slightly higher than in unrelated mother-child pairs, though the difference was never significant. With a sensitivity of about 100 clones per million clonotypes, no persistent microchimeric T cell clones were detected. In the study, deep NGS was used to compare the TCR beta repertoires of mothers and children, and features distinguishing related mother-child pairs from unrelated individuals were sought. On average, the children were approximately 11 +/- 4 years old, while the mothers were about 40 +/- 4 years old. After adapters were ligated using NEBNext reagents, the libraries underwent 100+100 nt paired-end sequencing on an Illumina HiSeq 2000. To prevent cross-contamination, the mother and child libraries were prepared one month apart and sequenced in separate runs. For each donor, somewhere between 500,000 and 2,000,000 distinct TCR beta clonotypes were identified. Naive TCR beta clonotypes were estimated from low-frequency clonotypes matched to each donor's FACS-determined naive share, without sorting.

Recombination joined TRBV6-5 with TRBJ1-3, with the identity of the D gene unclear. Sequencing was carried out using blood. The TCR originated in a girl between 2 and 10 years old in good health. The CDR3 region reads CASIPSFLSGNTIYF. The DNA sequence is given as TGTGCCAGCATTCCCTCCTTTCTCTCTGGAAACACCATATATTTT.